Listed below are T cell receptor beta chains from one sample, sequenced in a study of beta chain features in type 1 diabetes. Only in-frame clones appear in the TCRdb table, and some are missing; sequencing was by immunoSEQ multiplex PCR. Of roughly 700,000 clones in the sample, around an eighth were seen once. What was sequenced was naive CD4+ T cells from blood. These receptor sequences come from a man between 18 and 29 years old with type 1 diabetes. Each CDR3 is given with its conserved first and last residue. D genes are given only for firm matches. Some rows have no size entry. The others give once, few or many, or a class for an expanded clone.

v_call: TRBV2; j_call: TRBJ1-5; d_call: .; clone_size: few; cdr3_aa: CASKGTGNQPQHF; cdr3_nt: TGTGCCAGCAAGGGTACGGGGAATCAGCCCCAGCATTTT
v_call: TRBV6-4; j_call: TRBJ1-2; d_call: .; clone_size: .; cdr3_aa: CASTRDNYGYTF; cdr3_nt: TGTGCCAGCACCCGGGACAACTATGGCTACACCTTC
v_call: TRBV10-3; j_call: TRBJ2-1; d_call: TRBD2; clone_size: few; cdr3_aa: CAIGTTYNEQFF; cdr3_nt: TGTGCCATCGGGACTACCTACAATGAGCAGTTCTTC
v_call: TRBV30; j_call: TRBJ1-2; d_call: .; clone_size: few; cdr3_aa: CAWNRYRVVHGYTF; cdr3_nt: TGTGCCTGGAACCGATACAGGGTTGTACATGGCTACACCTTC
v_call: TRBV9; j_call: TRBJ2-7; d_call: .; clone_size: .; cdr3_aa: CASGRGSYEQYF; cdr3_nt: TGTGCCAGCGGACGGGGTTCCTACGAGCAGTACTTC
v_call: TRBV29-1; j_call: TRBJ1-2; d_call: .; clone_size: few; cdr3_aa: CSVESGYTF; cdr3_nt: TGCAGCGTTGAATCAGGCTACACCTTC
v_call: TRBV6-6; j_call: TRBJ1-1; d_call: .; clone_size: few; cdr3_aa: CASSRQGTNTEAFF; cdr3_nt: TGTGCCAGCAGCCGCCAGGGCACGAACACTGAAGCTTTCTTT
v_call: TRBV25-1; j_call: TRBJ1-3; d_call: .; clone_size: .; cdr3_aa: CASSPAGAGNTIYF; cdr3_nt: TGTGCCAGCAGCCCTGCAGGAGCAGGAAACACCATATATTTT
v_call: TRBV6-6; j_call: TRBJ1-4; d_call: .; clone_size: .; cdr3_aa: CASSPPPRVVDEKLFF; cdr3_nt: TGTGCCAGCAGTCCACCCCCCAGGGTCGTAGATGAAAAACTGTTTTTT
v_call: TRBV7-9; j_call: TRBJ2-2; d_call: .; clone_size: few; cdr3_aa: CASSPKGSFFSGELFF; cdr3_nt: TGTGCCAGCAGCCCAAAGGGAAGTTTTTTCTCCGGGGAGCTGTTTTTT
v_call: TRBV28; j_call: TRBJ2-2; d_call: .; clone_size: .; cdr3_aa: CASSLLAIPGELFF; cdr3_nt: TGTGCCAGCAGTTTGCTGGCAATCCCCGGGGAGCTGTTTTTT
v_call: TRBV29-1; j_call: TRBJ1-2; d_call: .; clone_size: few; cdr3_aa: CSVLYRFPANYGYTF; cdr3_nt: TGCAGCGTTCTCTACAGGTTTCCAGCTAACTATGGCTACACCTTC
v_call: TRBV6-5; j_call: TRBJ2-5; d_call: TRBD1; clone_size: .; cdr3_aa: CASSRDRETQYF; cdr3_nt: TGTGCCAGCAGTCGGGACAGGGAGACCCAGTACTTC
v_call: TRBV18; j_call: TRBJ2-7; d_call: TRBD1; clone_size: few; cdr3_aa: CASSPVVGTGTYEQYF; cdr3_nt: TGTGCCAGCTCACCAGTTGTTGGGACAGGGACCTACGAGCAGTACTTC
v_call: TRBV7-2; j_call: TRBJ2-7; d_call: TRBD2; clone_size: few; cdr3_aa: CASSLGGTTVHEQYF; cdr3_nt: TGTGCCAGCAGCTTGGGAGGGACTACAGTGCACGAGCAGTACTTC
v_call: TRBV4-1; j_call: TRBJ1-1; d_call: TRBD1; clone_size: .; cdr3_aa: CASGWRDSANTEAFF; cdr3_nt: TGCGCCAGCGGTTGGAGGGACAGTGCGAACACTGAAGCTTTCTTT
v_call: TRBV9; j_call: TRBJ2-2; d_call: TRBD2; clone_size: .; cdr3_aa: CASSRGGPGNTGELFF; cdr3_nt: TGTGCCAGCAGCCGCGGGGGGCCCGGGAACACCGGGGAGCTGTTTTTT
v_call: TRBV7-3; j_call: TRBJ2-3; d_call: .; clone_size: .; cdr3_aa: CASSSTSTDTQYF; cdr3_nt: TGTGCCAGCAGCTCTACCTCGACAGATACGCAGTATTTT
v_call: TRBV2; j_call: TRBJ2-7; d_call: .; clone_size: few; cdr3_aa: CASSGRHDYEQYF; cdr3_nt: TGTGCCAGCAGTGGGCGGCATGATTACGAGCAGTACTTC
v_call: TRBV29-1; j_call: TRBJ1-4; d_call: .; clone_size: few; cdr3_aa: CSVDDGHGEKLFF; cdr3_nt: TGCAGCGTTGATGACGGGCATGGTGAAAAACTGTTTTTT
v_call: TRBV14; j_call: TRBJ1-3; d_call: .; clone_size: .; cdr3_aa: CASSQSGNTIYF; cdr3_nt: TGTGCCAGCAGCCAGTCTGGAAACACCATATATTTT
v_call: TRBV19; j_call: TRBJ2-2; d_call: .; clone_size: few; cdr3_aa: CASRPGRNSNTGELFF; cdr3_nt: TGTGCCAGTAGGCCGGGGCGGAATTCGAACACCGGGGAGCTGTTTTTT
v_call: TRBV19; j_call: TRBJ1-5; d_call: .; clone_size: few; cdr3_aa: CASSRQYTDNNQPQHF; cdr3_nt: TGTGCCAGTAGTCGCCAATACACGGATAACAATCAGCCCCAGCATTTT
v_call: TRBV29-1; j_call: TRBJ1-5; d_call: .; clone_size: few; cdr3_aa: CSVETDGNQPQHF; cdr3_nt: TGCAGCGTTGAGACGGACGGGAATCAGCCCCAGCATTTT
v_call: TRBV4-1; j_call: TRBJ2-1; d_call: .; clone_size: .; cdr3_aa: CASSQEPDRRGNEQFF; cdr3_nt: TGCGCCAGCAGCCAAGAACCGGACCGAAGGGGCAATGAGCAGTTCTTC
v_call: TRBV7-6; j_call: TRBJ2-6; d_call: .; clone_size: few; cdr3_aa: CASSAGLAANVLTF; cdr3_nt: TGTGCCAGCAGCGCGGGACTCGCGGCCAACGTCCTGACTTTC
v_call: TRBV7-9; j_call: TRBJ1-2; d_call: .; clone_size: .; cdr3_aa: CASSSSGVAYGYTF; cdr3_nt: TGTGCCAGCAGCTCTTCAGGAGTCGCGTATGGCTACACCTTC
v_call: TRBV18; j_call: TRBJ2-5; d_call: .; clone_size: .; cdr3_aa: CASSPLGQETQYF; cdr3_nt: TGTGCCAGCTCACCCCTTGGGCAAGAGACCCAGTACTTC
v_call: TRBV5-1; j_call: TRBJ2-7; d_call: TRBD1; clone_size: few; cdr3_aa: CASSSGQGGEQYF; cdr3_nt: TGCGCCAGCAGCTCAGGACAGGGCGGCGAGCAGTACTTC
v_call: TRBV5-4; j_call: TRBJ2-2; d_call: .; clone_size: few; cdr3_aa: CASPGRGGELFF; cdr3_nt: TGTGCCAGCCCCGGACGGGGCGGGGAGCTGTTTTTT
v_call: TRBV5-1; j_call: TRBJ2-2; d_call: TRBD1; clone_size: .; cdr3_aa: CASSPGTGQSGELFF; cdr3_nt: TGCGCCAGCAGTCCAGGGACAGGGCAAAGCGGGGAGCTGTTTTTT
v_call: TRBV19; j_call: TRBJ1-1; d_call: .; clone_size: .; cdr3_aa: CASVYRGNTEAFF; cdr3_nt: TGTGCCAGTGTGTATCGCGGGAACACTGAAGCTTTCTTT
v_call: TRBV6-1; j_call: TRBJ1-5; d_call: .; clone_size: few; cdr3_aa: CASSERENQPQHF; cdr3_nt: TGTGCCAGCAGTGAACGTGAGAATCAGCCCCAGCATTTT
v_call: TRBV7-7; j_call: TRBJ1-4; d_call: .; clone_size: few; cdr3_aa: CASSLEVWEKLFF; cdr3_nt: TGTGCTAGCAGCTTAGAAGTGTGGGAAAAACTGTTTTTT
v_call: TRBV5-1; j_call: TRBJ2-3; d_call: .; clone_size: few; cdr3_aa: CASSLVGQPADTQYF; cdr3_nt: TGCGCCAGCAGCTTGGTTGGCCAGCCAGCAGATACGCAGTATTTT
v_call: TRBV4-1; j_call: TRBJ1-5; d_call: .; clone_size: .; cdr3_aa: CASSQGGKPQHF; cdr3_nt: TGCGCCAGCAGCCAAGGGGGAAAGCCCCAGCATTTT
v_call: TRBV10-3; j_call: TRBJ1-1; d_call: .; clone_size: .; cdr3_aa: CAINRETNTEAFF; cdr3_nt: TGTGCCATTAACAGGGAGACGAACACTGAAGCTTTCTTT
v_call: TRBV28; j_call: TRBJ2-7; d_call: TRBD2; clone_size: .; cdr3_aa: CASSPGLAGPYEQYF; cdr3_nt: TGTGCCAGCAGCCCGGGACTAGCGGGGCCCTACGAGCAGTACTTC
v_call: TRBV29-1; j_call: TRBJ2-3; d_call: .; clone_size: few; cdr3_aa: CSVESFEGTDTQYF; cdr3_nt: TGCAGCGTTGAATCCTTTGAGGGCACAGATACGCAGTATTTT
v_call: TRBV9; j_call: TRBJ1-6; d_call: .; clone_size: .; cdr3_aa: CASSGGHGDSPLHF; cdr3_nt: TGTGCCAGCAGCGGGGGACACGGGGATTCACCCCTCCACTTT
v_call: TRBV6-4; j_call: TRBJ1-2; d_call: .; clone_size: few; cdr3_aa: CASSDSSRGPYGYTF; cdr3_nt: TGTGCCAGCAGTGACTCGAGTCGAGGTCCCTATGGCTACACCTTC
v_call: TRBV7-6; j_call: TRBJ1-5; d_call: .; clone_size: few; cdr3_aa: CASSLGNQPQHF; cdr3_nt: TGTGCCAGCAGCTTAGGTAATCAGCCCCAGCATTTT
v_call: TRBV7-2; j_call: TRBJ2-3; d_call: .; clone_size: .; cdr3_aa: CASSGETDTQYF; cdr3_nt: TGTGCCAGCAGCGGGGAGACAGATACGCAGTATTTT
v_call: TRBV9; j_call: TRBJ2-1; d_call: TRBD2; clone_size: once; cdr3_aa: CASSVASGGAYNEQFF; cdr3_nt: TGTGCCAGCAGCGTAGCTAGCGGGGGGGCCTACAATGAGCAGTTCTTC
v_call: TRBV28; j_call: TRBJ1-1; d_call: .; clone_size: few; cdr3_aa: CASREGGQNTEAFF; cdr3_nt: TGTGCCAGCAGGGAAGGGGGGCAGAACACTGAAGCTTTCTTT
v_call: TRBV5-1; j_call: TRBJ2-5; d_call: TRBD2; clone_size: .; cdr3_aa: CASSLAASGQETQYF; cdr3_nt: TGCGCCAGCAGCTTGGCAGCTAGCGGGCAAGAGACCCAGTACTTC
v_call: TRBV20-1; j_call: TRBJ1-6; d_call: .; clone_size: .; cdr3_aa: CSALKRSPLHF; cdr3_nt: TGCAGTGCTCTGAAAAGGTCACCCCTCCACTTT
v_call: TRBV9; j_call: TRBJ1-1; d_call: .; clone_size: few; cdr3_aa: CASSVAWRGTEAFF; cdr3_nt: TGTGCCAGCAGCGTAGCTTGGAGGGGGACTGAAGCTTTCTTT
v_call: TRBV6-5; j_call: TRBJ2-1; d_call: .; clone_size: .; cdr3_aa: CASRRDWAGDEQFF; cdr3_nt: TGTGCCAGCAGGCGGGACTGGGCAGGGGATGAGCAGTTCTTC
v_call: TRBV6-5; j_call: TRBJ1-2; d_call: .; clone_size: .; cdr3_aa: CASSYQAPGSYGYTF; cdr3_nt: TGTGCCAGCAGTTATCAGGCTCCAGGGAGTTATGGCTACACCTTC
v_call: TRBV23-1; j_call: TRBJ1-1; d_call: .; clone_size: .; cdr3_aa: CASPFPAGTEAFF; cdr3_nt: TGCGCCAGCCCCTTCCCAGCGGGCACTGAAGCTTTCTTT
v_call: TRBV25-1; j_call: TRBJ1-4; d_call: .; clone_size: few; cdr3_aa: CASSTTGGAGEKLFF; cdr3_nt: TGTGCCAGCAGTACTACGGGGGGGGCTGGAGAAAAACTGTTTTTT